Below are 16 T cell receptor beta chains sequenced from a single sample in a study of cytotoxic CD8 clonotypes in ibrutinib-treated CLL. Some clones are missing from TCRdb's copy, which holds only in-frame ones; the method was immunoSEQ multiplex PCR. The table shows 40,000 or so clones, with 60% to 70% occurring only once. The material sequenced was PBMCs, taken after 24 months of ibrutinib treatment. The receptors were sampled from a human donor with chronic lymphocytic leukemia.

For the CDR3, the DNA is TGTGCCAGCAGCTCGAACGGCCCTTCAGAGACCCAGTACTTC. This translates into CASSSNGPSETQYF. The gene calls are TRBV7-2 and TRBJ2-5; D gene ambiguous. The CDR3 consists of 14 residues. The V and J ends lost 4 bases and 4 bases respectively, with 13 bases between them. The germline V gene has CDR1 SGHTA and CDR2 FQGNSA.

This clone was seen only a few times. The CDR3 loop reads CAIRGTGSNTEAFF. DNA for the CDR3: TGTGCCATCAGGGGGACAGGCTCGAACACTGAAGCTTTCTTT. The chain has TRBV10-3 and TRBJ1-1, with TRBD1 identical over 8 bases. CDR1 is ENHRY and CDR2 is SYGVKD in the germline V gene. V gave up 6 bases and J gave up 1 base; unmatched junction bases: 4. The CDR3 sequence is 14 residues long.

The CDR3 spells CASTISSYEQYF. CDR3 coding DNA: TGTGCCAGCACCATAAGCTCCTACGAGCAGTACTTC. V is TRBV6-1 and J is TRBJ2-7, with no clear D. V lost 7 bases and J lost 0, with 7 bases in between. This CDR3 spans 12 amino acids. The germline V gene has CDR1 MNHNS and CDR2 SASEGT.

This clone was observed a few times. The chain joins TRBV7-3 to TRBJ2-2; the match to TRBD1 covers 10 bases. From germline, CDR1 is SGHTA and CDR2 FQGTGA. This CDR3 comprises 16 residues. J gave up 2 bases and V 6 bases, and 6 bases lay outside the gene matches. The CDR3, as DNA: TGTGCCAGCAGTAAGGGGACAGGGGTTAACACCGGGGAGCTGTTTTTT. It codes for CASSKGTGVNTGELFF.

This clone has just one count. This chain joins TRBV5-1 and TRBJ2-7; possibly TRBD2 for D (5 bases). Germline CDR1 is SGHRS and CDR2 is YFSETQ. Trimming took off 0 bases at V and 1 base at J, with 8 bases between the two ends. The CDR3 has 14 residues. Here the CDR3 reads CASSLGGSSYEQYF. The CDR3 DNA sequence: TGCGCCAGCAGCTTGGGCGGGTCTTCCTACGAGCAGTACTTC.

Only a few counts were recorded for this clone. This rearrangement joins TRBV5-1 to TRBJ1-1; D call uncertain. Germline CDR1 reads SGHRS; CDR2 reads YFSETQ. V was cut by 2 bases and J by 4 bases, with 12 bases left in between. The CDR3 covers 14 residues. The CDR3 loop reads CASSFPSGSTEAFF. The CDR3 DNA is TGCGCCAGCAGCTTCCCTTCTGGGAGCACTGAAGCTTTCTTT. The full variable domain, in which reference TRBV5-1 and TRBJ1-1 provide the parts outside the CDR3, is KAGVTQTPRYLIKTRGQQVTLSCSPISGHRSVSWYQQTPGQGLQFLFEYFSETQRNKGNFPGRFSGRQFSNSRSEMNVSTLELGDSALYLCASSFPSGSTEAFFGQGTRLTVV.

V is TRBV28 and J is TRBJ1-2; no reliable D call. The germline V gene encodes CDR1 MDHEN and CDR2 SYDVKM. CDR3 length equals 14 residues. V was cut by 3 bases and J by 3 bases, with 11 bases left in between. The CDR3 region has the DNA TGTGCCAGCAGTTTTGCCCCCTTAGACTATGGCTACACCTTC. Its protein product is CASSFAPLDYGYTF.

Here the CDR3 reads CASSDENTEAFF. The CDR3 bases are TGTGCCAGCAGCGATGAGAACACTGAAGCTTTCTTT. This rearrangement joins TRBV7-3 to TRBJ1-1, with D hard to call. There are 12 residues in the CDR3. Trimming stripped 5 bases from V and 1 base from J, with 5 bases between. From germline, CDR1 is SGHTA and CDR2 FQGTGA.

The chain employs TRBV10-3 and TRBJ2-2; tentative D call: TRBD1 (6 bases). Germline lookup yields CDR1 ENHRY and CDR2 SYGVKD. The CDR3 runs 14 residues. The germline V and J ends were trimmed by 7 bases and 6 bases, with 15 bases remaining between them. The CDR3 DNA follows: TGTGCCATCACCCCAGGGGCGCCTTCCGGGGAGCTGTTTTTT. It is translated as CAITPGAPSGELFF.

This clone was seen more than once but under ten times. CDR3 sequence: CASTSSPLSQYF. CDR3 coding DNA: TGTGCCAGCACGTCCTCACCACTTTCCCAGTACTTC. The genes are TRBV6-1 and TRBJ2-7; D gene ambiguous. V dropped 7 bases and J dropped 10 bases, with 17 bases sitting between them. The CDR3 totals 12 residues. CDR1 MNHNS and CDR2 SASEGT come from the germline V gene.

The chain uses TRBV29-1 and TRBJ2-1; no reliable D call. V was trimmed by 3 bases and J by 6 bases, leaving 18 bases between them. The CDR3 has 15 amino acids. Germline CDR1 is SQVTM and CDR2 is ANQGSEA. CDR3 in amino acids: CSVEPRTTSPNEQFF. In DNA form, the CDR3 reads TGCAGCGTTGAGCCTAGGACGACAAGCCCCAATGAGCAGTTCTTC.

The chain employs TRBV10-3 and TRBJ2-7, with a tentative D call TRBD1 (6 bases). The germline CDR1 and CDR2 sequences are ENHRY and SYGVKD. Trimming removed 4 bases from V and 4 bases from J, with 11 bases in between. The length of the CDR3 is 13 residues. The CDR3, as DNA: TGTGCCATCAGTGTGCAGGGGTCGTACGAGCAGTACTTC. It encodes CAISVQGSYEQYF.

This chain joins TRBV28 and TRBJ2-4, with TRBD1 as a possible D gene (5 bases). CDR1 is MDHEN, CDR2 SYDVKM, per germline. V was clipped by 5 bases and J by 0 bases, with 14 bases between them. CDR3 length equals 16 residues. CDR3 nucleotide sequence: TGTGCCAGCAGTCCTACAGGAACCTTAGCCAAAAACATTCAGTACTTC. Translation gives CASSPTGTLAKNIQYF. Using reference TRBV28 and TRBJ2-4 for the parts outside the CDR3, the full variable domain is DVKVTQSSRYLVKRTGEKVFLECVQDMDHENMFWYRQDPGLGLRLIYFSYDVKMKEKGDIPEGYSVSREKKERFSLILESASTNQTSMYLCASSPTGTLAKNIQYFGAGTRLSVL.

The chain joins TRBV19 to TRBJ1-2; 10 positions agree with TRBD1. Germline V CDR1 and CDR2: LNHDA, SQIVND (reference sequence). The J segment lost 7 bases and the V segment lost 3 bases, leaving 2 bases of the junction unmatched. This CDR3 has 13 residues. The CDR3 nucleotides are TGTGCCAGTAGTATCGGGGACAGGGGTGGCTACACCTTC. Residues: CASSIGDRGGYTF.

This chain uses TRBV28 with TRBJ2-7; D not certain. This CDR3 comprises 12 residues. The germline V and J ends were trimmed by 3 bases and 5 bases, with 8 bases remaining between them. The germline gives CDR1 MDHEN, CDR2 SYDVKM. The CDR3 protein is CASSFPSDEQYF. In nucleotides, the CDR3 is TGTGCCAGCAGTTTCCCCAGCGACGAGCAGTACTTC. Complete variable domain (other parts from reference TRBV28 and TRBJ2-7): DVKVTQSSRYLVKRTGEKVFLECVQDMDHENMFWYRQDPGLGLRLIYFSYDVKMKEKGDIPEGYSVSREKKERFSLILESASTNQTSMYLCASSFPSDEQYFGPGTRLTVT.

The chain combines TRBV4-1 with TRBJ1-5; no definite D call. The CDR3 runs to 13 residues. V was cut by 4 bases and J by 5 bases, with 9 bases left in between. CDR1 is MGHRA, CDR2 YSYEKL, per germline. The CDR3 DNA reads as TGCGCCAGCAGCCGGGCAGGCGATCAGCCCCAGCATTTT. Protein sequence: CASSRAGDQPQHF.